These 17 T cell receptor beta chains were all obtained from the same sample, sequenced in a study of cytomegalovirus exposure and HLA in healthy donors. PCR amplification relied on 60 Vbeta primers (plus 13 Jbeta primers). Assay used: immunoSEQ multiplex PCR; TCRdb lists only in-frame clones, some missing. The profile shows more than 65,000 clones, roughly two thirds of them singletons. Sequencing input: PBMCs. The receptors were gathered from a woman in her forties or fifties in good health and CMV-seropositive.

The V call is TRBV27, the J call TRBJ2-1; possibly TRBD2 for D (5 bases). Trimming removed 4 bases at V and 9 bases at J, with 16 bases between. The CDR3 covers 14 residues. Germline CDR1 reads MNHEY; CDR2 reads SMNVEV (reference sequence). CDR3 DNA sequence: TGTGCCAGCAGTTCCAAAAAAACTAGGCGTGAGCAGTTCTTC. The encoded protein is CASSSKKTRREQFF.

This clone was seen a handful of times. V usage is TRBV9 and J usage is TRBJ2-1; 8 bases map to TRBD2. V gave up 0 bases and J gave up 6 bases; unmatched junction bases: 5. CDR1 is SGDLS, CDR2 YYNGEE, per germline. The CDR3 extends over 15 amino acids. In DNA, the CDR3 is TGTGCCAGCAGCGTAGGCCAGCGGGGGCCCAATGAGCAGTTCTTC. Translated, it gives CASSVGQRGPNEQFF.

The chain uses TRBV4-1 and TRBJ2-7, with D possibly matching TRBD1 (6 bases). CDR1 is MGHRA, CDR2 YSYEKL, per germline. V lost 1 base and J lost 2, with 12 bases in between. The CDR3 totals 15 residues. In DNA, the CDR3 is TGCGCCAGCAGCCAAGCCCCAGGACAGACCTACGAGCAGTACTTC. Protein sequence: CASSQAPGQTYEQYF.

The chain couples TRBV28 to TRBJ2-6; possible D gene TRBD1, 5 bases. The germline V and J ends were trimmed by 8 bases and 0 bases, with 17 bases remaining between them. The CDR3 runs to 17 residues. CDR1 MDHEN and CDR2 SYDVKM come from the germline V gene. The CDR3: CASGIGVWDSGANVLTF. The CDR3 nucleotides read TGTGCCAGCGGCATAGGGGTATGGGACTCTGGGGCCAACGTCCTGACTTTC.

J is TRBJ2-1 and V is TRBV5-1; TRBD2 matches 11 bases. The CDR3 has 15 amino acids. V lost 4 bases and J lost 7; bases outside the gene matches: 7. Looked up from germline, CDR1 is SGHRS and CDR2 is YFSETQ. CDR3 protein: CASSRTSGGGNEQFF. CDR3 DNA: TGCGCCAGCAGCCGCACTAGCGGGGGTGGGAATGAGCAGTTCTTC.

This sequence joins TRBV5-1 and TRBJ2-1; tentative D call: TRBD2 (7 bases). This CDR3 region has 16 residues. Trimming removed 5 bases from V and 3 bases from J, with 18 bases in between. CDR1 is SGHRS, CDR2 YFSETQ, per germline. The CDR3 sequence: CASSRGGDQYYNEQFF. CDR3 coding DNA: TGCGCCAGCAGTAGGGGGGGAGACCAATACTACAATGAGCAGTTCTTC.

This clone was observed a few times. The chain links TRBV7-3 to TRBJ2-5; perhaps TRBD2 as D (7 bases). Germline V gene sequence: CDR1 SGHTA, CDR2 FQGTGA. The CDR3 contains 14 residues. V was cut by 5 bases and J by 4 bases, with 14 bases left in between. CDR3 sequence (DNA): TGTGCCAGCAGCCGGGGGGCGGTTGGAGAGACCCAGTACTTC. Encoded protein: CASSRGAVGETQYF.

The V call is TRBV6-5, the J call TRBJ1-3; D possibly corresponds to TRBD1 (6 bases). This CDR3 spans 15 amino acids. Trimming cost V 5 bases and J 0 bases, with 11 bases left between them. Germline lookup yields CDR1 MNHEY and CDR2 SVGAGI. The CDR3 DNA is TGTGCCAGCAGTCCACAGGGTGGCTCTGGAAACACCATATATTTT. This sequence encodes CASSPQGGSGNTIYF.

The gene calls are TRBV5-1 and TRBJ1-1; the D gene is possibly TRBD1 (5 bases). CDR1 and CDR2 from the germline V gene are SGHRS and YFSETQ. Trimming removed 1 base from V and 0 bases from J, with 10 bases in between. The CDR3 extends over 15 amino acids. This CDR3 reads CASSLNAGMNTEAFF. CDR3 nucleotides: TGCGCCAGCAGCTTGAATGCAGGGATGAACACTGAAGCTTTCTTT.

The sample holds one count of this clone. V gene TRBV11-3 combines with J gene TRBJ1-1; 8 bases line up with TRBD1. The CDR3 runs to 16 residues. Germline CDR1 reads SGHNT; CDR2 reads YENEEA. V lost 0 bases, J lost 7 bases, and 10 bases stayed unmatched. CDR3: CASSLDGRQGRDEAFF. In DNA form, the CDR3 reads TGTGCCAGCAGCTTAGATGGCCGACAGGGGCGAGATGAAGCTTTCTTT.

The CDR3 loop is CASSASRDEQYF. CDR3 DNA: TGCGCCAGCAGCGCCTCTAGAGACGAGCAGTACTTC. The rearrangement links TRBV5-1 to TRBJ2-7; no reliable D call. Germline lookup yields CDR1 SGHRS and CDR2 YFSETQ. V was trimmed by 4 bases and J by 5 bases, leaving 10 bases between them. The CDR3 is 12 residues long. The full variable domain, rest sourced from reference TRBV5-1 and TRBJ2-7, is KAGVTQTPRYLIKTRGQQVTLSCSPISGHRSVSWYQQTPGQGLQFLFEYFSETQRNKGNFPGRFSGRQFSNSRSEMNVSTLELGDSALYLCASSASRDEQYFGPGTRLTVT.

This clone was seen only a few times. The rearrangement links TRBV7-9 to TRBJ2-5, with unresolved D. CDR1 and CDR2 from the germline V gene are SEHNR and FQNEAQ (reference sequence). V was clipped by 3 bases and J by 3 bases, with 8 bases between them. CDR3 length: 13 amino acids. CDR3 nucleotides: TGTGCCAGCAGCTTTAGACTGGAAGAGACCCAGTACTTC. This gives the protein CASSFRLEETQYF.

The genes are TRBV5-1 and TRBJ1-4; 9 positions agree with TRBD1. Germline V gene lookup returns CDR1 SGHRS and CDR2 YFSETQ. There are 14 residues in the CDR3. Germline trimming cut 3 bases from V and 8 bases from J; bases unmatched to any gene: 5. For the CDR3, the DNA is TGCGCCAGCAGCTCGACAGGGGGGGAGGAAAAACTGTTTTTT. Residues: CASSSTGGEEKLFF. Full variable domain (remainder filled in from reference TRBV5-1 and TRBJ1-4): KAGVTQTPRYLIKTRGQQVTLSCSPISGHRSVSWYQQTPGQGLQFLFEYFSETQRNKGNFPGRFSGRQFSNSRSEMNVSTLELGDSALYLCASSSTGGEEKLFFGSGTQLSVL.

The chain links TRBV16 to TRBJ1-1; the D is unclear. V lost 4 bases to trimming and J lost 7 bases, with 13 bases between them. CDR1 and CDR2 (germline): KGHSY, FQNENV. The CDR3 runs to 13 residues. The CDR3 loop reads CASSRMREGEAFF. The CDR3 DNA is TGTGCCAGCAGCCGAATGAGGGAGGGTGAAGCTTTCTTT.

This clone was counted between two and nine times. This rearrangement joins TRBV5-1 to TRBJ2-5; D is unresolved. The CDR3 has 15 residues. Germline lookup yields CDR1 SGHRS and CDR2 YFSETQ. V gave up 3 bases and J gave up 1 base, with 13 bases separating them. The CDR3 coding sequence is TGCGCCAGCAGCTCCAGCCCGGCTAGCCAAGAGACCCAGTACTTC. Translating it yields CASSSSPASQETQYF.

In this sample, this clone turned up a few times. The chain combines TRBV6-1 with TRBJ2-4; D remains ambiguous. The CDR3 is made up of 14 amino acids. Germline assignment: CDR1 MNHNS and CDR2 SASEGT. Trimming stripped 5 bases from V and 9 bases from J, with 17 bases between. The CDR3 DNA follows: TGTGCCAGCAGTCGACGACAAAGTGGTGGCATTCAGTACTTC. This sequence encodes CASSRRQSGGIQYF.

The rearrangement links TRBV9 to TRBJ2-3; 7 positions match TRBD1. The CDR3 is 17 residues long. CDR1 SGDLS and CDR2 YYNGEE come from the germline V gene. V lost 2 bases, J lost 2 bases, and 11 bases stayed unmatched. The CDR3 sequence is CASSVGGRGFDTDTQYF. In DNA form, the CDR3 reads TGTGCCAGCAGCGTCGGAGGCAGGGGGTTCGACACAGATACGCAGTATTTT.